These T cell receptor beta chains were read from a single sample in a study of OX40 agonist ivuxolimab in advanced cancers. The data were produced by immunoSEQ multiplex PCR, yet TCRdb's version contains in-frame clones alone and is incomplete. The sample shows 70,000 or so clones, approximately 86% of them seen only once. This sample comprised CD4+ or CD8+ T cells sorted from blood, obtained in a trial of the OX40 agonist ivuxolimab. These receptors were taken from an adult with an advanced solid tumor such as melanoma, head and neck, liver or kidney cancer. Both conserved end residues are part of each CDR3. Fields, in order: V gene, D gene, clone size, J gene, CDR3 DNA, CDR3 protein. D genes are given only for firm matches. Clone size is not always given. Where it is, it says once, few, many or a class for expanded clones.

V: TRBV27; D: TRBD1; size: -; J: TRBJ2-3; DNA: TGTGCCAGCCGTATCACGGGACAGCGCACAGATACGCAGTATTTT; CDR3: CASRITGQRTDTQYF
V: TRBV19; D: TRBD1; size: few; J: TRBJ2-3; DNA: TGTGCCAGTAGCCTAGCCGGGACAGGGGAACATACGCAGTATTTT; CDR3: CASSLAGTGEHTQYF
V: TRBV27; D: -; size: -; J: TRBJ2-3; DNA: TGTGCCAGCAGTTCGCGCACAGATACGCAGTATTTT; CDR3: CASSSRTDTQYF
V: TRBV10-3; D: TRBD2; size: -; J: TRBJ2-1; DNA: TGTGCCATCGGGACTACTCTATACAATGAGCAGTTCTTC; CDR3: CAIGTTLYNEQFF
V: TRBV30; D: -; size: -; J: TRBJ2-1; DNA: TGTGCCTGGAGTGTTGGAGCGCCCGGGCGCTACAATGAGCAGTTCTTC; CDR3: CAWSVGAPGRYNEQFF
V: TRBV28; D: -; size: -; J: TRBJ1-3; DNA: TGTGCCAGCAGTATCTCGGGACTGATCTCTGGAAACACCATATATTTT; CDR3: CASSISGLISGNTIYF
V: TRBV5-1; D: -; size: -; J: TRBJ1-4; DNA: TGCGCCAGCAGCTTGGAAATGGGGGGTGAAAAACTGTTTTTT; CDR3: CASSLEMGGEKLFF
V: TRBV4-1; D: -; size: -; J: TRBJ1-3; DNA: TGCGCCAGCAGCCAAGGGATGGGACCGATCGGCTCTGGAAACACCATATATTTT; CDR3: CASSQGMGPIGSGNTIYF
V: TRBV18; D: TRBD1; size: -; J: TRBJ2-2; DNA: TGTGCCAGCTCACCCCCAGGGGGCAGAGACACCGGGGAGCTGTTTTTT; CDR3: CASSPPGGRDTGELFF
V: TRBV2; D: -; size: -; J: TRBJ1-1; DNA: TGTGCCAGCAGGGAGGCCACTGAAGCTTTCTTT; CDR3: CASREATEAFF
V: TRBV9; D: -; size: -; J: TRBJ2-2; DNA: TGTGCCAGCAGCGTTTACGACAGAACGAACACCGGGGAGCTGTTTTTT; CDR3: CASSVYDRTNTGELFF
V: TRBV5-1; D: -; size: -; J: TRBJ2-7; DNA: TGCGCCAGCAGCTTAGGGGAAATGTTCTACGAGCAGTACTTC; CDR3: CASSLGEMFYEQYF
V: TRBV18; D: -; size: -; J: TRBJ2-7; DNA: TGTGCCAGCTCACGCGCAAAGACAGAAGGGCTACAGTACTTC; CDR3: CASSRAKTEGLQYF
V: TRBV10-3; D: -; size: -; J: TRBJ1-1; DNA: TGTGCCATCAGTGAGTCCTTGAGTGTGGAGGGCACTGAAGCTTTCTTT; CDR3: CAISESLSVEGTEAFF
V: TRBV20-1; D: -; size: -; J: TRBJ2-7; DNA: TGCAGTGCGCGACATGTTGAGCAGTACTTC; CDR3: CSARHVEQYF
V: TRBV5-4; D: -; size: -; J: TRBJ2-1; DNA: TGTGCCAGCAGCTTAGGGGGGCCCTCCTACAATGAGCAGTTCTTC; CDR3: CASSLGGPSYNEQFF
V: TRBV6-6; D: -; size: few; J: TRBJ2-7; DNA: TGTGCCAGCAGTTACCGTAGGGGTCTCTACGAGCAGTACTTC; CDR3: CASSYRRGLYEQYF